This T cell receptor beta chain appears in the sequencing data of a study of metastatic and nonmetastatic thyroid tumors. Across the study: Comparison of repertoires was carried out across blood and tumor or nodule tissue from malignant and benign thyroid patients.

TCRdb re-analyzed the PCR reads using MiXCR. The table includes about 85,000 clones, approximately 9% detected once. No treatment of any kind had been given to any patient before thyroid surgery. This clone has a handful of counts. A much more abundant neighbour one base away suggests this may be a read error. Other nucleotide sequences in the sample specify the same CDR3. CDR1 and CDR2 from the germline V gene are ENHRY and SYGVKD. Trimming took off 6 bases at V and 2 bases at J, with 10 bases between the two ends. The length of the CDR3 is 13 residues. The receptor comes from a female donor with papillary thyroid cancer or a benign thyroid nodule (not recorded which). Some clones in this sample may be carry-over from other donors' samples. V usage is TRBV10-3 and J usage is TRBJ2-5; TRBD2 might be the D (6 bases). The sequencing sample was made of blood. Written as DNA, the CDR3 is TGTGCCATCAGCGGGACTGTTCAAGAGACCCAGTACTTC. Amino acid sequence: CAISGTVQETQYF.